This note documents a single T cell receptor beta chain sequence. TRAV- and TRBV-specific primers, spanning alpha and beta chains, primed first-strand cDNA. A roughly 20-cycle PCR with a constant-region primer and V-primer adapter amplified TCRs. TCRdb itself ran the reads through MiXCR, one entry per CDR3 protein. This sample has 39,000 or so distinct CDR3 sequences, with about 20% found just once. The time point here: after trial treatment. Treatment specified: LDRT plus nivolumab, ipilimumab, low-dose cyclophosphamide and aspirin (RACIN trial). The CDR3 runs to 15 residues. The V segment lost 5 bases and the J segment 5 bases; nucleotides outside the gene matches: 11. The V gene's germline CDR1 is MDHEN and CDR2 SYDVKM. The data were obtained in a study of low-dose radiotherapy and immunotherapy resistance in tumors.

The sequence was collected from a female donor with ovarian cancer. The chain has TRBV28 and TRBJ1-1, with 7 bases identical to TRBD1. Sequencing used PBMCs, obtained after low-dose radiotherapy plus immunotherapy. The CDR3 region is CASSPTDRVRTEAFF. DNA for the CDR3: TGTGCCAGCAGTCCCACCGACAGGGTTCGAACTGAAGCTTTCTTT.